This entry lists 28 T cell receptor beta chains sequenced from one sample in a study of cytomegalovirus exposure and HLA in healthy donors. The PCR ran on 60 Vbeta and 13 Jbeta primers. Sequencing used immunoSEQ multiplex PCR; TCRdb keeps in-frame clones, though not all of them. The sample carries about 200,000 clones, approximately 86% recorded once. Sequenced input: PBMCs. The receptor set was obtained from a woman aged 30 to 39 in good health and CMV-seronegative.

The genes are TRBV27 and TRBJ2-1; no reliable D call. V lost 6 bases and J lost 0, with 12 bases in between. The CDR3 length is 15 residues. Germline V CDR1 and CDR2: MNHEY, SMNVEV (reference sequence). CDR3 sequence (DNA): TGTGCCAGCAGGTCCTTTACATCCTCCTACAATGAGCAGTTCTTC. This gives the protein CASRSFTSSYNEQFF.

To note about this clone: Germline is not matched at one junction end, which may reflect a read error. The CDR3 loop reads CASSLTVGAETQYF. The CDR3 nucleotides read TGTGCTAGCAGCTTGACAGTGGGGGCGGAGACCCAGTACTTC. This sequence joins TRBV7-7 and TRBJ2-5, with D perhaps matching TRBD1 (6 bases). The CDR3 length is 14 residues. The germline V gene encodes CDR1 SSHAT and CDR2 FNYEAQ (reference sequence).

This clone was picked up a small number of times. This chain links TRBV2 with TRBJ1-4, with TRBD1 as a possible D gene (5 bases). V shed 6 bases and J shed 7 bases, with 12 bases lying between them. This CDR3 has 13 residues. Germline V gives CDR1 SNHLY, CDR2 FYNNEI. In DNA, the CDR3 is TGTGCCAGCAGGACAGATTTAAGTGAAAAACTGTTTTTT. It codes for CASRTDLSEKLFF.

The chain combines TRBV6-1 with TRBJ2-1; TRBD1 matches at 7 bases. Per germline, CDR1 MNHNS and CDR2 SASEGT. Trimming took 8 bases from V and 3 from J; bases not matched to a gene: 7. This CDR3 comprises 14 residues. In nucleotides, the CDR3 is TGTGCCAGCCAGCGGCCAGGGGGCTACAATGAGCAGTTCTTC. The encoded protein is CASQRPGGYNEQFF.

The chain uses TRBV6-6 and TRBJ1-4; D call uncertain. The CDR3 spans 16 residues. The germline gives CDR1 MNHNY, CDR2 SVGAGI (reference sequence). V gave up 2 bases and J gave up 7 bases, with 17 bases separating them. The CDR3 reads CASSYTPGGGLEKLFF. The CDR3 coding sequence is TGTGCCAGCAGTTACACCCCAGGCGGAGGACTTGAAAAACTGTTTTTT.

The chain carries TRBV10-1 and TRBJ2-1, with TRBD2 matching over 10 bases. The V and J ends lost 5 bases and 7 bases, in that order; junction bases with no gene match: 8. Per germline, CDR1 WNHNN and CDR2 SYGVQD (reference sequence). CDR3 length: 15 residues. CDR3: CASSTSGRERNEQFF. The CDR3 nucleotides are TGCGCCAGCAGTACAAGCGGGAGGGAAAGGAATGAGCAGTTCTTC.

The chain employs TRBV7-9 and TRBJ2-3; 9 nucleotides align to TRBD2. Germline V gene data show CDR1 as SEHNR and CDR2 as FQNEAQ (reference sequence). The CDR3 runs to 18 residues. Losses at the gene ends were 0 bases for V and 5 bases for J; bases not matched to a gene: 12. Here the CDR3 reads CASSLARIAGVAEDTQYF. The CDR3 DNA reads TGTGCCAGCAGCTTAGCGCGAATAGCGGGAGTAGCGGAAGATACGCAGTATTTT.

The chain joins TRBV5-1 to TRBJ2-1; 8 bases agree with TRBD1. Trimming removed 5 bases from V and 4 bases from J; junction bases left unmatched: 14. Germline V gene sequence: CDR1 SGHRS, CDR2 YFSETQ. The length of the CDR3 is 17 residues. The CDR3 sequence: CASRGQASVNTYNEQFF. CDR3 sequence (DNA): TGCGCCAGCAGGGGACAGGCATCCGTAAACACTTACAATGAGCAGTTCTTC. Full variable domain (outside the CDR3, taken from reference TRBV5-1 and TRBJ2-1): KAGVTQTPRYLIKTRGQQVTLSCSPISGHRSVSWYQQTPGQGLQFLFEYFSETQRNKGNFPGRFSGRQFSNSRSEMNVSTLELGDSALYLCASRGQASVNTYNEQFFGPGTRLTVL.

This sequence joins TRBV6-1 and TRBJ2-3, with 7 bases identical to TRBD2. CDR1 and CDR2 (germline): MNHNS, SASEGT. After removal of 2 bases from V and 0 bases from J, the junction contained 5 bases not matched to a gene. The CDR3 covers 16 residues. CDR3 amino acids: CASSEWAGASTDTQYF. DNA for the CDR3: TGTGCCAGCAGTGAATGGGCGGGAGCAAGCACAGATACGCAGTATTTT.

This clone appeared a single time. The J gene is TRBJ2-6, the V gene TRBV7-9, with TRBD1 identical over 9 bases. With V trimmed by 5 bases and J by 0 bases, 8 bases remained unmatched. Looked up from germline, CDR1 is SEHNR and CDR2 is FQNEAQ (reference sequence). The CDR3 sequence is 18 residues long. In DNA form, the CDR3 reads TGTGCCAGCAGCACCCGACAGGGGGTGAGCTCTGGGGCCAACGTCCTGACTTTC. Its translation is CASSTRQGVSSGANVLTF.

The rearrangement links TRBV19 to TRBJ1-5, with 11 bases lining up with TRBD1. CDR1 and CDR2 (germline): LNHDA, SQIVND (reference sequence). The CDR3 is 14 residues long. After removal of 6 bases from V and 5 bases from J, the junction contained 3 bases not matched to a gene. CDR3 in amino acids: CASSQDRGHQPQHF. The CDR3 DNA is TGTGCCAGTAGCCAGGACAGGGGGCATCAGCCCCAGCATTTT.

The chain combines TRBV29-1 with TRBJ2-7; 9 bases line up with TRBD2. This CDR3 comprises 15 residues. Trimming removed 4 bases from V and 0 bases from J; junction bases left unmatched: 7. Germline V CDR1 and CDR2: SQVTM, ANQGSEA. The CDR3 coding sequence is TGCAGCGTTGGAGGTAGCGGGGGCAGCTCCTACGAGCAGTACTTC. Translating gives CSVGGSGGSSYEQYF.

This sequence joins TRBV5-1 and TRBJ2-7, with D perhaps matching TRBD1 (6 bases). In germline, CDR1 is SGHRS, CDR2 YFSETQ. The CDR3 has 15 amino acids. Trimming cost V 0 bases and J 0 bases, with 10 bases left between them. The CDR3 DNA reads TGCGCCAGCAGCTTGGAAGGACAGACCTCCTACGAGCAGTACTTC. It yields the protein CASSLEGQTSYEQYF.

The chain uses TRBV21-1 and TRBJ2-7; whether TRBD2, the table's D call, matches the DNA was not checked. TRBV21-1 is reported as a pseudogene. The CDR3 consists of 14 residues. The CDR3 coding sequence is TGTGCCAGCAGCAACCGGGAGGCCACCTACGAGCAGTACTTC. This translates into CASSNREATYEQYF.

This clone was picked up a small number of times. The CDR3 is CASSYRRGGREQFF. DNA for the CDR3: TGTGCCAGCAGTTACCGCCGGGGGGGCAGGGAGCAGTTCTTC. The chain combines TRBV27 with TRBJ2-1, with 8 bases aligning to TRBD2. Trimming at V came to 4 bases and at J to 10 bases, leaving 9 bases not matched to a gene. Germline CDR1 MNHEY, CDR2 SMNVEV (reference sequence). CDR3 length equals 14 residues.

This chain links TRBV7-6 with TRBJ2-2, with 8 bases aligning to TRBD1. The germline V gene encodes CDR1 SGHVS and CDR2 FNYEAQ. The CDR3 loop spans 16 amino acids. V dropped 5 bases and J dropped 3; count of bases not matched to a gene: 8. The CDR3 bases are TGTGCCAGCAGCAAAACAGGGACAGGCTACACCGGGGAGCTGTTTTTT. Residues: CASSKTGTGYTGELFF.

This clone was observed a handful of times. The rearrangement links TRBV5-1 to TRBJ2-5; 11 nucleotides agree with TRBD1. TRBJ2-7 matches the DNA end more closely, so the J call is doubtful. Germline-derived CDR1 and CDR2 are SGHRS and YFSETQ. The CDR3 has 17 residues. CDR3 DNA: TGCGCCAGCAGCCCGGGGGCCCCGGGGACAGGGGGGTACGAGCAGTACTTC. This encodes CASSPGAPGTGGYEQYF.

The V gene is TRBV5-6, the J gene TRBJ2-7; no reliable D call. CDR3 length: 13 residues. The V gene's germline CDR1 is SGHDT and CDR2 YYEEEE. V lost 7 bases and J lost 3, with 14 bases in between. The DNA for the CDR3 is TGTGCCAGCTCCCTTTTTCGGTTCTACGAGCAGTACTTC. This codes for CASSLFRFYEQYF.

Of note for this clone: A read error may produce the germline difference seen at one junction end. The chain recombines TRBV2 with TRBJ2-2; the D is unclear. The CDR3 extends over 13 amino acids. Germline lookup yields CDR1 SNHLY and CDR2 FYNNEI. CDR3 sequence (DNA): TGTGCCAGCAGGGAAGGAGTAACCGGGGAGCTGTTTTTT. Translated: CASREGVTGELFF.

CDR3 sequence: CASSLMTATNEKLFF. The CDR3 nucleotides read TGTGCCAGCAGTTTAATGACAGCAACTAATGAAAAACTGTTTTTT. V and J are TRBV27 and TRBJ1-4; tentative D call: TRBD1 (5 bases). The CDR3 runs 15 residues. Germline CDR1 reads MNHEY; CDR2 reads SMNVEV (reference sequence). Trimming removed 2 bases from V and 0 bases from J, with 7 bases in between.

This clone was counted between two and nine times. In DNA form, the CDR3 reads TGTGCCTGGAGTGCCCCCGGGACAGGGGATACTGAAGCTTTCTTT. It translates to CAWSAPGTGDTEAFF. The chain has TRBV30 and TRBJ1-1; 10 bases fit TRBD1. This CDR3 has 15 amino acids. The J segment lost 5 bases and the V segment lost 1 base, leaving 7 bases of the junction unmatched. From germline, CDR1 is GTSNPN and CDR2 SVGIG (reference sequence).

Concerning this clone itself: An end of the junction differs from the germline gene, which may be a read error. The chain links TRBV13 to TRBJ2-5; D not certain. The CDR3 totals 14 residues. The germline V gene encodes CDR1 PRHDT and CDR2 FYEKMQ (reference sequence). The CDR3 here is CAGSLVSSAKTQYF. The DNA of the CDR3 is TGTGCCGGCAGCTTAGTCTCCAGCGCGAAGACCCAGTACTTC.

The chain recombines TRBV4-2 with TRBJ2-5, with no clear D. V was cut by 0 bases and J by 1 base, with 9 bases left in between. CDR1 is LGHNA, CDR2 YNFKEQ, per germline. This CDR3 contains 15 residues. The DNA for the CDR3 is TGTGCCAGCAGCCAAGACAGAGGTACCCAAGAGACCCAGTACTTC. It translates to CASSQDRGTQETQYF.

The chain recombines TRBV6-1 with TRBJ1-2; the match to TRBD1 covers 8 bases. CDR1 is MNHNS and CDR2 is SASEGT in the germline V gene. The CDR3 contains 14 residues. After removal of 7 bases from V and 2 bases from J, the junction contained 6 bases not matched to a gene. The CDR3 DNA follows: TGTGCCAGCACCCCGACAGGGGCAAACTATGGCTACACCTTC. Translating gives CASTPTGANYGYTF.

This clone was seen once. V is TRBV10-3 and J is TRBJ2-7; 7 bases match TRBD1. Germline lookup yields CDR1 ENHRY and CDR2 SYGVKD. V dropped 6 bases and J dropped 0; count of bases not matched to a gene: 5. The CDR3 sequence is 14 residues long. CDR3 amino acids: CAIRTGVSSYEQYF. CDR3 DNA sequence: TGTGCCATCAGAACAGGGGTTAGCTCCTACGAGCAGTACTTC.

The chain uses TRBV12-5 and TRBJ1-2; 11 bases agree with TRBD1. The junction had 7 bases not matched to a gene; V was cut back by 0 bases and J by 7 bases. This CDR3 has 16 residues. The V gene's germline CDR1 is LGHNT and CDR2 FRNRAP. The CDR3 spells CASGLVGKDRGPGYTF. The CDR3 DNA follows: TGTGCTAGTGGTTTGGTAGGAAAGGACAGGGGGCCTGGCTACACCTTC.

This chain connects TRBV6-1 to TRBJ1-1; a weak D match, TRBD1 (5 bases). V lost 6 bases, J lost 11 bases, and 10 bases lay in between. The CDR3 is 10 amino acids. Germline-derived CDR1 and CDR2 are MNHNS and SASEGT. CDR3 sequence (DNA): TGTGCCAGCAGGCCAGGGTTGGCTTTCTTT. Translated: CASRPGLAFF.

This clone was picked up a small number of times. CDR3 bases: TGTGCCAGCAAGACAGGTGATCGTTCGACCGGGGAGCTGTTTTTT. It translates to CASKTGDRSTGELFF. The chain is built from TRBV6-5 and TRBJ2-2; maybe TRBD1 (6 bases). V was pared by 7 bases and J by 5 bases, with 17 bases between. Germline-derived CDR1 and CDR2 are MNHEY and SVGAGI. The CDR3 is made up of 15 amino acids.